This T cell receptor beta chain was sequenced in a study of T cell responses to AZD1222 COVID-19 vaccine. Study observations and caveats: Possibly, clonal diversity was underestimated; donors were largely white British and included more females. Receipt of two AZD1222 doses was followed by a rise in Spike-specific TCR breadth and depth.

Per germline, CDR1 KGHDR and CDR2 SFDVKD. The CDR3 extends over 12 amino acids. V dropped 0 bases and J dropped 6 bases, with 1 base sitting between them. Data came from immunoSEQ multiplex PCR; TCRdb stores just in-frame clones and leaves some out. The sample has about 96,000 clones, almost 90% seen once. As for this clone: Its antigen is unidentified.

The receptor's source is an adult in good health. The chain employs TRBV24-1 and TRBJ2-2; D remains unclear. Material: peripheral blood, obtained on day 0 of AZD1222 vaccination. DNA for the CDR3: TGTGCCACCAGTGATTTGCCCGGGGAGCTGTTTTTT. It yields the protein CATSDLPGELFF.